What follows describes a single T cell receptor beta chain. Its antigen is unidentified. PCR amplification relied on 60 Vbeta primers (plus 13 Jbeta primers). Assay: immunoSEQ multiplex PCR; the TCRdb copy retains only in-frame clones and omits some. This sample carries approximately 140,000 clones, with roughly 1.6% going to the ten biggest clones. The data originate from a study of cytomegalovirus exposure and HLA in healthy donors. This CDR3 is built from 14 residues. Trimming removed 2 bases from V and 7 bases from J; junction bases left unmatched: 3. The germline V gene has CDR1 PRHDT and CDR2 FYEKMQ (reference sequence). Findings of the study overall: Rare TCR sequences predominated, though certain public TCRs were found in many donors.

The V and J genes are TRBV13 and TRBJ2-1; 9 nucleotides agree with TRBD2. Input material: PBMCs. The sequence derives from a woman between 35 and 50 years old in good health and CMV-seronegative. CDR3 DNA: TGTGCCAGCAGCTTAAGCCTAGCGGGGAATGAGCAGTTCTTC. Translated: CASSLSLAGNEQFF.